This entry lists 7 T cell receptor beta chains sequenced from one sample in a study of blood T cell repertoires in COVID-19. Libraries were prepared by immunoSEQ multiplex PCR; TCRdb keeps only in-frame clonotypes and omits some of them. The profile shows approximately 68,000 clones, about nine tenths of them singletons. The specimen was peripheral blood. These receptors originate from a man aged 65-85 years with active or convalescent COVID-19.

The rearrangement uses TRBV2 and TRBJ1-3; 10 bases align to TRBD1. The CDR3 loop spans 18 amino acids. Germline CDR1 is SNHLY and CDR2 is FYNNEI. V lost 6 bases and J lost 2; bases outside the gene matches: 13. CDR3 sequence: CASRGGQGFHHAGNTIYF. The CDR3 nucleotides are TGTGCCAGCAGGGGGGGACAGGGGTTTCACCACGCTGGAAACACCATATATTTT. The variable domain in full, completed from reference TRBV2 and TRBJ1-3, reads EPEVTQTPSHQVTQMGQEVILRCVPISNHLYFYWYRQILGQKVEFLVSFYNNEISEKSEIFDDQFSVERPDGSNFTLKIRSTKLEDSAMYFCASRGGQGFHHAGNTIYFGEGSWLTVV.

In its sample, this clone was seen once. This rearrangement joins TRBV4-3 to TRBJ1-2; 7 nucleotides align to TRBD1. The CDR3 is 15 amino acids. V gave up 3 bases and J gave up 5 bases; unmatched junction bases: 9. The germline V gene encodes CDR1 LGHNA and CDR2 YSLEER. The CDR3 nucleotides read TGCGCCAGCAGCCAGGAGGCAGGGGGGCGATATGGCTACACCTTC. Translation: CASSQEAGGRYGYTF.

The gene calls are TRBV11-1 and TRBJ2-3; tentatively, D is TRBD1 (5 bases). This CDR3 spans 13 amino acids. The germline V and J ends were trimmed by 5 bases and 10 bases, with 16 bases remaining between them. Germline values: CDR1 SGHAT, CDR2 FQDESV (reference sequence). CDR3 sequence: CASSPPRAPPQYF. Written as DNA, the CDR3 is TGTGCCAGCAGCCCGCCCAGGGCCCCCCCGCAGTATTTT.

In its sample, this clone ranks as medium-sized (0.01 to 0.1%). The rearrangement joins TRBV10-1 to TRBJ1-6, with D possibly TRBD1 on 5 matching bases. V lost 2 bases and J lost 5, with 13 bases in between. The CDR3 spans 16 residues. The germline V gene encodes CDR1 WNHNN and CDR2 SYGVQD (reference sequence). CDR3 in DNA: TGCGCCAGCAGTGAGCCCAGGGTTGGGGATAATTCACCCCTCCACTTT. It encodes CASSEPRVGDNSPLHF.

The genes are TRBV21-1 and TRBJ2-2; the table assigns TRBD2, which was not confirmed against the DNA. TRBV21-1 is assigned pseudogene status. CDR3 length: 17 amino acids. CDR3 bases: TGTGCCAGCAGCCCCCCCCCAAGCGGGATGATCCCCGGGGAGCTGTTTTTT. This sequence encodes CASSPPPSGMIPGELFF.

The chain has TRBV20-1 and TRBJ2-7; 10 nucleotides match TRBD1. CDR1 and CDR2 from the germline V gene are DFQATT and SNEGSKA (reference sequence). J was trimmed by 5 bases and V by 3 bases; bases with no gene match: 4. The CDR3 consists of 13 residues. This CDR3 is CSASRTGGDEQYF. CDR3 DNA sequence: TGCAGTGCTAGTAGGACAGGGGGTGACGAGCAGTACTTC.

This chain connects TRBV19 to TRBJ2-3, with D possibly being TRBD1 (5 bases). Trimming left V 3 bases short and J 5 bases short, with 12 bases between. This CDR3 is built from 14 residues. Per the germline V gene, CDR1 is LNHDA and CDR2 is SQIVND (reference sequence). CDR3 amino acids: CASSINKGIDTQYF. For the CDR3, the DNA is TGTGCCAGTAGTATCAATAAGGGGATAGATACGCAGTATTTT.